This TCR beta chain was profiled in a study of CD8+CD57+ T cells in acquired aplastic anemia. The CDR3 length is 16 residues. The germline V gene encodes CDR1 SGDLS and CDR2 YYNGEE. Trimming stripped 4 bases from V and 0 bases from J, with 16 bases between. Patients chosen for sequencing had shown CD8+CD57+ cell expansion by flow cytometry. The study profiled TCR beta VDJ and CDR3 using genomic DNA as template. In TCRdb, the reads were re-called with MiXCR into one record per CDR3 protein. The table shows under 200,000 distinct CDR3 sequences, with about 64% occurring only once. The V gene is TRBV9, the J gene TRBJ1-2, with D perhaps matching TRBD1 (6 bases). The origin of this receptor is a human donor with aplastic anemia. The material sequenced was sorted CD4+, CD8+, or CD8+CD57+ T cells (not recorded which) from PBMCs. CDR3 protein: CASSSLGTHSNYGYTF. As DNA, the CDR3 is TGTGCCAGCAGCTCCCTAGGGACACATTCTAACTATGGCTACACCTTC.